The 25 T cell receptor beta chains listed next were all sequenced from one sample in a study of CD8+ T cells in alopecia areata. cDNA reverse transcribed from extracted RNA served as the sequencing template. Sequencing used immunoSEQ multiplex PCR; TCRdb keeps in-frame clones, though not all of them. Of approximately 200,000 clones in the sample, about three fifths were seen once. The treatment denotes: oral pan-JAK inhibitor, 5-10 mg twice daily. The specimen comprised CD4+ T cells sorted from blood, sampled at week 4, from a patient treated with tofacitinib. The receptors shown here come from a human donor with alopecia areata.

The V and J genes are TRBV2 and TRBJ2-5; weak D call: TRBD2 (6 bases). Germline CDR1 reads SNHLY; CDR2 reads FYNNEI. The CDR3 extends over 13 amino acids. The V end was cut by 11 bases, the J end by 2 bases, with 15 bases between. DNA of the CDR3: TGTGCCGGAACCGGACTACCTCAAGAGACCCAGTACTTC. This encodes CAGTGLPQETQYF.

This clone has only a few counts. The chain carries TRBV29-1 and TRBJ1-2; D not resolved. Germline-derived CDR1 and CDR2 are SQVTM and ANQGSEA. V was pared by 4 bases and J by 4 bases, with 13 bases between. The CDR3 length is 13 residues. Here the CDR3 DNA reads TGCAGCGTTGCATTACTTGCTGCCTATGGCTACACCTTC. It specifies CSVALLAAYGYTF.

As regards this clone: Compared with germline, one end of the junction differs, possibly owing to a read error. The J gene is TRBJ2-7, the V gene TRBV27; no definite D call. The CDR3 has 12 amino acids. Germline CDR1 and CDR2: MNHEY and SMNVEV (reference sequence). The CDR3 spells CASSFFRRSRDF. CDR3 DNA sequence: TGTGCCAGCAGTTTTTTTCGCCGCTCTCGCGACTTC.

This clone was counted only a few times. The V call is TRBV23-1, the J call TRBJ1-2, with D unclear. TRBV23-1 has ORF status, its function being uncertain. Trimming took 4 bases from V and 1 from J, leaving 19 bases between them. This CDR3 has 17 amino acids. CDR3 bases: TGCGCCAGCAGTCGTGTGGCAGGCTTTATCATTAACTATGGCTACACCTTC. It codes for CASSRVAGFIINYGYTF.

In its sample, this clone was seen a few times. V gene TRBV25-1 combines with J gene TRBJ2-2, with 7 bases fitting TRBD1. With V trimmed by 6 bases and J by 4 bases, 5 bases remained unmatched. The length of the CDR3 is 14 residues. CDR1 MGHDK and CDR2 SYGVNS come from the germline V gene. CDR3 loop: CASSLGGGTGELFF. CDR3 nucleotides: TGTGCCAGCAGCTTAGGGGGCGGCACCGGGGAGCTGTTTTTT.

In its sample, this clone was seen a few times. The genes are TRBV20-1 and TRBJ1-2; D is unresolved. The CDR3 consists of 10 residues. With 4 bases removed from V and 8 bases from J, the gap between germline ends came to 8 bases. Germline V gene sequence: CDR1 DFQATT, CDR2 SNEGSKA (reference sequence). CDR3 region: CSAIDNGYTF. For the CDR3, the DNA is TGCAGTGCTATAGACAACGGCTACACCTTC.

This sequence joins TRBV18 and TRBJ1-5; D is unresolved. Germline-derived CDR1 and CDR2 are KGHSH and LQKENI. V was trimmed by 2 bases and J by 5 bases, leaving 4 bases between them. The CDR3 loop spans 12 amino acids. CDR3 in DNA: TGTGCCAGCTCACCAGCGGATCAGCCCCAGCATTTT. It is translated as CASSPADQPQHF.

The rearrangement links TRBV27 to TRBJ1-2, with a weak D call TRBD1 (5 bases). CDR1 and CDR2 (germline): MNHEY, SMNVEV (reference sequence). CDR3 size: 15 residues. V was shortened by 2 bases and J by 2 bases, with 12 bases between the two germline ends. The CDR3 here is CASSLVYGANYGYTF. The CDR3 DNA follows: TGTGCCAGCAGTTTAGTATACGGGGCAAACTATGGCTACACCTTC.

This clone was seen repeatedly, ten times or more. CDR3 residues: CASTRGGGPDTQYF. The CDR3, as DNA: TGTGCCAGCACCCGCGGCGGGGGGCCAGATACGCAGTATTTT. The gene calls are TRBV6-5 and TRBJ2-3; 8 positions match TRBD2. Germline V gene data show CDR1 as MNHEY and CDR2 as SVGAGI. This CDR3 is 14 amino acids long. Losses at the gene ends were 7 bases for V and 4 bases for J; bases not matched to a gene: 7.

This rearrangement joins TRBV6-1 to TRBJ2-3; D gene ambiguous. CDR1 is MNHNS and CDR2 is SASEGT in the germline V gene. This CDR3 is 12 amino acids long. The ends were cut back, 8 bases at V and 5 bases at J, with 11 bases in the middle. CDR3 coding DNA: TGTGCCAGCGGCCCATCTCGAGATACGCAGTATTTT. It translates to CASGPSRDTQYF.

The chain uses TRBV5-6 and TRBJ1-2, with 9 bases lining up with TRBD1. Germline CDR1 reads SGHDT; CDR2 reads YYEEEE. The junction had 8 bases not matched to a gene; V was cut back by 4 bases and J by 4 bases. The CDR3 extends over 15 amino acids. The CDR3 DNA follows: TGTGCCAGCAGCCAACCTCGGACAGGGGCCTATGGCTACACCTTC. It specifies CASSQPRTGAYGYTF.

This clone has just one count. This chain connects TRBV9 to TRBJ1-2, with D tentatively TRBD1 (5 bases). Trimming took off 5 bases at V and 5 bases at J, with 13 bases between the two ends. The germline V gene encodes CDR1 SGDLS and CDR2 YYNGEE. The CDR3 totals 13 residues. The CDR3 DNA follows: TGTGCCAGCAGTCTCAGGGATGAATATGGCTACACCTTC. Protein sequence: CASSLRDEYGYTF. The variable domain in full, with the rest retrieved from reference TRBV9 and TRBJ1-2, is DSGVTQTPKHLITATGQRVTLRCSPRSGDLSVYWYQQSLDQGLQFLIQYYNGEERAKGNILERFSAQQFPDLHSELNLSSLELGDSALYFCASSLRDEYGYTFGSGTRLTVV.

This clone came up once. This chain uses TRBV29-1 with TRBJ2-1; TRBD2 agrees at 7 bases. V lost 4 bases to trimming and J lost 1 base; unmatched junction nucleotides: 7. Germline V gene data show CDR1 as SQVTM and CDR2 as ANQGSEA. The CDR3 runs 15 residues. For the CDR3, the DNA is TGCAGCGTTGGAGAAGGAGCGGGGTCCTACAATGAGCAGTTCTTC. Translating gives CSVGEGAGSYNEQFF.

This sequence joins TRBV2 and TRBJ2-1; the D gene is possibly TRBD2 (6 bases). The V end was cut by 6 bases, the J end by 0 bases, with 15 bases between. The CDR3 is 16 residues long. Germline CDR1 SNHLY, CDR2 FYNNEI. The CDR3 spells CASRMTRLRSYNEQFF. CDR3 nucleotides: TGTGCCAGCAGGATGACTAGGCTGCGCTCCTACAATGAGCAGTTCTTC.

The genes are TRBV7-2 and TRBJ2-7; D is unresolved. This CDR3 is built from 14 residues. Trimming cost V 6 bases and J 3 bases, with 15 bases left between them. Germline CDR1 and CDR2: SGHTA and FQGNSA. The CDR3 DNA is TGTGCCAGCAGTTCCGGGTTGGGGTACTACGAGCAGTACTTC. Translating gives CASSSGLGYYEQYF.

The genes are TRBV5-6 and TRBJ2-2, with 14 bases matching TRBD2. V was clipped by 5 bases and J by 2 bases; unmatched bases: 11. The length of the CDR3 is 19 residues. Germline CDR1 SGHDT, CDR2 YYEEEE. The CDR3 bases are TGTGCCAGCAGTTACCCGGGGACTAGCGGGGGCGGAAACACCGGGGAGCTGTTTTTT. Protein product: CASSYPGTSGGGNTGELFF.

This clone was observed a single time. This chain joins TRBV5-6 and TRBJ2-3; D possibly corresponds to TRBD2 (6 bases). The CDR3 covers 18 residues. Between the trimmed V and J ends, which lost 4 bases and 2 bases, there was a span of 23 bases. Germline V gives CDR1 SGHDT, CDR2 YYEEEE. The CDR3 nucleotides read TGTGCCAGCAGCCGATTGGGGCTTGGTGGAGGGGTCACAGATACGCAGTATTTT. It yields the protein CASSRLGLGGGVTDTQYF.

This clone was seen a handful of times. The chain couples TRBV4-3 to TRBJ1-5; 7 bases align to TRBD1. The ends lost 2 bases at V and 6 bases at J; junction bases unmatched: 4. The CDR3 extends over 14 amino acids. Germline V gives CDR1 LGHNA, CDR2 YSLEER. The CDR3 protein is CASSQRTGAQPQHF. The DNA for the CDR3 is TGCGCCAGCAGCCAAAGAACAGGGGCTCAGCCCCAGCATTTT.

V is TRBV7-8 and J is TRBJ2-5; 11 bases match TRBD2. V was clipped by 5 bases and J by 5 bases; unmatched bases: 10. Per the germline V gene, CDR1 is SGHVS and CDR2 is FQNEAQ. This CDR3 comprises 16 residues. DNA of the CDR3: TGTGCCAGCAGCCAGATTCTAGCGGGGGGCTCGGAGACCCAGTACTTC. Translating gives CASSQILAGGSETQYF.

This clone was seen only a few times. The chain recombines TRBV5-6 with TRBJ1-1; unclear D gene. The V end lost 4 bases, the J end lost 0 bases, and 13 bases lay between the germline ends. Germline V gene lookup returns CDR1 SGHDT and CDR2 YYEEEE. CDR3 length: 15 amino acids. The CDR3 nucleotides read TGTGCCAGCAGCCCAAGGGTTCGGTTGAACACTGAAGCTTTCTTT. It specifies CASSPRVRLNTEAFF.

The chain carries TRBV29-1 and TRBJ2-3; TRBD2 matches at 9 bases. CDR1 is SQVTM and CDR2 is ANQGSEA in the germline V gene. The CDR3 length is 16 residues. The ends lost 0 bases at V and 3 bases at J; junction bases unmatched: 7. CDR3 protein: CSVEDRAGGATDTQYF. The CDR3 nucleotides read TGCAGCGTTGAAGATAGGGCGGGGGGGGCGACAGATACGCAGTATTTT.

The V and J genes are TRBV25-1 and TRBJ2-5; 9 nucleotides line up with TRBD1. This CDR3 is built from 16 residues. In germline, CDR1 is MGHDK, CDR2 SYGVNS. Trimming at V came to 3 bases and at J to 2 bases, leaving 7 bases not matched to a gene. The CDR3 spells CASSDSTGGTQETQYF. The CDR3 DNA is TGTGCCAGCAGTGACTCGACAGGGGGGACGCAAGAGACCCAGTACTTC.

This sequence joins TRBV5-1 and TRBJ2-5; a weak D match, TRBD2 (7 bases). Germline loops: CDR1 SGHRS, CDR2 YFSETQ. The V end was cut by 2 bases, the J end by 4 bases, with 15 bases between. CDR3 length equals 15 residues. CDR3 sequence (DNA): TGCGCCAGCAGCTTACAAGGGGGGGTTCGAGAGACCCAGTACTTC. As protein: CASSLQGGVRETQYF. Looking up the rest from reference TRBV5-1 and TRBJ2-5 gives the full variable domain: KAGVTQTPRYLIKTRGQQVTLSCSPISGHRSVSWYQQTPGQGLQFLFEYFSETQRNKGNFPGRFSGRQFSNSRSEMNVSTLELGDSALYLCASSLQGGVRETQYFGPGTRLLVL.

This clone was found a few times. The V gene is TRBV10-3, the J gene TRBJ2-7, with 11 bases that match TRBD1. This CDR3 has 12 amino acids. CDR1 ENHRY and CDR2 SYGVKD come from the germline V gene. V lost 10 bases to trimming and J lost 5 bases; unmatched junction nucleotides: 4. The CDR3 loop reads CATGQGADEQYF. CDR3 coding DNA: TGTGCCACAGGACAGGGGGCCGACGAGCAGTACTTC.

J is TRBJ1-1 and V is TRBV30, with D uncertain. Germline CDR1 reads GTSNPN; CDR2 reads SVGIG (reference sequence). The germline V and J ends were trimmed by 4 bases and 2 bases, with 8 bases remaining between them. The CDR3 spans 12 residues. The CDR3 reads CAWTLGNTEAFF. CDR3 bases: TGTGCCTGGACGTTGGGTAACACTGAAGCTTTCTTT.